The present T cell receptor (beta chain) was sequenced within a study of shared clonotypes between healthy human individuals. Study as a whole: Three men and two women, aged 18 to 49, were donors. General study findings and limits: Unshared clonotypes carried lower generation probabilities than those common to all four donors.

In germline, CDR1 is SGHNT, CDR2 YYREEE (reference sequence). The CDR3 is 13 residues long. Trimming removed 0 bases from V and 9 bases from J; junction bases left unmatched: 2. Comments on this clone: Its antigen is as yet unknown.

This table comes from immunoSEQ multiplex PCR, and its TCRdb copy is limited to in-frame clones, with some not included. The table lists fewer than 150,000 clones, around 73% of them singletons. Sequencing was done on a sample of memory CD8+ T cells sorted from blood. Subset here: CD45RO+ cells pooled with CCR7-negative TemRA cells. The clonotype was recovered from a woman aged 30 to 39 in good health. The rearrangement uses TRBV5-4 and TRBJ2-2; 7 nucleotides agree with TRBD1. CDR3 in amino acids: CASSLEGAWELFF. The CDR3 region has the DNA TGTGCCAGCAGCTTGGAGGGGGCCTGGGAGCTGTTTTTT.